This T cell receptor beta chain was sequenced for a study of cytotoxic CD8 clonotypes in ibrutinib-treated CLL (dated by TCRdb to the early 2020s). Turning to the overall study: The cohort included approximately 15 treatment-naive and approximately twelve relapsed/refractory patients; around 18 were IGHV unmutated. Samples at response were collected after a median of approximately twelve months of treatment, with a range of about 6 to 40 months. Of the 70 to 90 people in the trial, 25 to 30 had longitudinal samples available. Responses were partial in 24 patients and complete in 2; after median around 66 months follow-up, around 15 stayed in remission and about twelve progressed. Samples averaged roughly 280,000 productive templates and 90,000 to 100,000 productive rearrangements. Cryopreserved peripheral blood mononuclear cells were obtained before treatment, at response, and at either sustained remission or disease progression. All remission and progressive disease samples were collected while patients were still receiving ibrutinib.

What the research found in general, with its limitations: Baseline clonality was found to be higher than that of age-matched healthy donors and was strongly correlated with circulating CD8+ T-cell counts. Public clonotypes were rare and either contracted or stayed stable during treatment, and the rise in clonality at ibrutinib response reflected the expansion of private clonotypes. At ibrutinib response clonality went up, during sustained remission it held steady, and at progression it dropped back toward baseline. Sampling times were not matched between sustained-remission and progressing patients, and lymph node repertoires were not studied.

A MiSeq instrument was used for deep resolution sequencing, which targeted depths ranging from 1 in 1 million up to 1 in 200,000 T cells, with coverage averaging 10x for each clonotype. The immunoSEQ hsTCRB Kit was used to generate TCR beta libraries. Per the authors' processing: ImmunoSEQ Data Assistant and ImmunoSEQ Analyzer were used for data analysis, and V, D and J genes were assigned according to IMGT definitions. Clonality was computed as one minus normalized Shannon entropy of productive rearrangement frequencies, ranging from 0 to 1. Only overrepresented clonotypes making up at least 0.05% of the repertoire of each patient were included in the public clonotype analysis. Some 14 age-matched healthy donor repertoires from immuneACCESS served as clonality controls. The table comes from immuneACCESS by way of TCRdb, which keeps in-frame sequences with V and J called. Part of the clones is missing from these tables; in studies checked, under half for an unresolved V gene and the rest for unknown reasons. The DNA gave D and trimming, while V, J and clone size come from that table. The sample table holds over 200,000 clones, of which 79% were seen once. Jointly, the top ten make up roughly an eighth of the sample.

Per the publication, the time point label means: 12 months on ibrutinib. For TCR beta library preparation, 1.5 to 2.5 micrograms of genomic DNA were extracted from the cryopreserved PBMCs. High-throughput TCR beta sequencing was performed on longitudinal blood samples from CLL patients receiving ibrutinib monotherapy. The patients were enrolled in a single-center, open-label phase 2 trial of ibrutinib monotherapy. Notes on this clone: Its antigen remains unidentified. No much larger clone is present one base from it, and per-base qualities are unavailable.

The CDR1 and CDR2 encoded by the germline V gene are SNHLY and FYNNEI. V and J are trimmed by 2 bases and 3 bases, and the gene matches miss 3 bases of the junction. The CDR3 starts with the cysteine, ends with the phenylalanine, and has 14 residues. This entry keeps only the CDR3 DNA: 42 bases, framed from base 1. This receptor chain uses TRBV2 and TRBJ1-1, and 7 bases in between align with TRBD1. The TCR was taken from a human donor with chronic lymphocytic leukemia. Sequenced here: PBMCs, sampled after 12 months of ibrutinib treatment. The DNA sequence follows: TGTGCCAGCAGTGAAAACAGGGGCTACACTGAAGCTTTCTTT. Its amino acids are CASSENRGYTEAFF.